This TCR beta chain stems from a study of blood T cell repertoires in COVID-19. The overall study: Collection of acute and convalescent COVID-19 samples took place in the United States, Italy and Spain.

This CDR3 is 13 amino acids long. CDR1 is LNHDA, CDR2 SQIVND, per germline (reference sequence). Trimming left V 6 bases short and J 4 bases short, with 12 bases between. In the original workflow: Nucleated cell number was recorded as an estimate derived from reference gene primer amplification. TCRdb's copy holds only in-frame clones and misses some; the assay was immunoSEQ multiplex PCR. The D gene and trimming were derived from the DNA, and the V and J assignments and clone size from that table. The sample includes roughly 140,000 clones, 75% to 90% of them seen just once. Source material: peripheral blood. The J gene is TRBJ1-1, the V gene TRBV19; D unresolved. The sequence was collected from a man between 70 and 80 years old who had recovered from COVID-19. DNA for the CDR3: TGTGCCAGTAGCCTAGTCCAGCCCACTGAAGCTTTCTTT. Translated: CASSLVQPTEAFF.